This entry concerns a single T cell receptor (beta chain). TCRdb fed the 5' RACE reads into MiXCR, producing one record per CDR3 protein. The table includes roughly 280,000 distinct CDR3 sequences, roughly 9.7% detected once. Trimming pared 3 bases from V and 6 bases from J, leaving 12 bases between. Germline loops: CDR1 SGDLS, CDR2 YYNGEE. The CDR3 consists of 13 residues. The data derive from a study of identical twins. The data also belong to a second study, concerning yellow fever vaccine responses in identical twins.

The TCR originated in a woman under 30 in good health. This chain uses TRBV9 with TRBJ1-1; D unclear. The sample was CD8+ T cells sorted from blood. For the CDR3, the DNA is TGTGCCAGCAGCGCAACCGGGATTCCTGAAGCTTTCTTT. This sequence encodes CASSATGIPEAFF.